These 30 T cell receptor beta chains were all obtained from the same sample, sequenced in a study of T cells in Graves' hyperthyroidism and ophthalmopathy (dated by TCRdb to about 2019). Libraries were constructed by multiplex PCR. TCRdb records Illumina HiSeq 2000 as the sequencer. The TCR beta CDR3 regions were amplified from RNA transcripts. The TCR CDR3 was subjected to a first round of RT-PCR using the HTBI primer set and the Qiagen OneStep RT-PCR kit. TCRdb reprocessed the public reads (quality trimming at Q25 with fastp, clone calling with MiXCR) and kept in-frame beta chains. Rows merge per CDR3 protein into single entries with the most common DNA and genes. The sample data list approximately 640,000 distinct CDR3 sequences, and 40% to 55% of these were observed just once. Roughly 7.2% of the sample is held by the ten biggest clonotypes. Source material: peripheral blood or thyroid tissue (not recorded which). The receptors here all came from an adult man with Graves' disease, either hyperthyroidism or ophthalmopathy (not recorded which).

This clonotype came up many times. The chain has TRBV6-6 and TRBJ2-7; D unclear. The ends were cut back, 8 bases at V and 1 base at J, with 6 bases in the middle. CDR1 and CDR2 from the germline V gene are MNHNY and SVGAGI (reference sequence). The CDR3 length is 11 residues. CDR3: CASSTSYEQYF. CDR3 sequence (DNA): TGTGCCAGCTCCACGTCCTACGAGCAGTACTTC.

This clonotype was seen many times. This chain connects TRBV7-9 to TRBJ1-1; no clear D gene. CDR3 length: 14 residues. The germline gives CDR1 SEHNR, CDR2 FQNEAQ (reference sequence). Trimming took off 3 bases at V and 3 bases at J, with 11 bases between the two ends. This chain's CDR3 is CASSFRHGDTEAFF. The CDR3 DNA reads TGTGCCAGCAGCTTCAGACATGGGGACACTGAAGCTTTCTTT.

The chain uses TRBV6-6 and TRBJ1-4; 9 nucleotides agree with TRBD1. The CDR3 runs to 13 residues. CDR1 is MNHNY and CDR2 is SVGAGI in the germline V gene (reference sequence). V shed 5 bases, J shed 7 bases, and the junction held 2 bases outside the gene matches. This chain's CDR3 is CASSGTGTEKLFF. The CDR3 DNA reads as TGTGCCAGCAGTGGGACAGGGACTGAAAAACTGTTTTTT.

This clonotype was recorded a few times. The chain's CDR3 is CASSLAAGGRNQPQHF. The CDR3 nucleotides are TGTGCCAGCAGCTTAGCCGCAGGGGGCCGCAATCAGCCCCAGCATTTT. The chain recombines TRBV7-8 with TRBJ1-5; 8 bases map to TRBD1. This CDR3 region has 16 residues. Germline CDR1 SGHVS, CDR2 FQNEAQ. The V segment lost 0 bases and the J segment 2 bases; nucleotides outside the gene matches: 3.

The DNA of the CDR3 is TGTGCCAGCAGTCAAGGGGCCGGGACCCAGTACTTC. The encoded protein is CASSQGAGTQYF. V usage is TRBV2 and J usage is TRBJ2-5, with D tentatively TRBD1 (5 bases). The CDR3 sequence is 12 residues long. Germline V gene lookup returns CDR1 SNHLY and CDR2 FYNNEI. Trimming cost V 5 bases and J 7 bases, with 11 bases left between them.

The V gene is TRBV7-9, the J gene TRBJ2-2; D not resolved. The CDR3 is made up of 16 amino acids. Trimming took off 3 bases at V and 4 bases at J, with 15 bases between the two ends. Germline V lookup: CDR1 SEHNR, CDR2 FQNEAQ (reference sequence). The CDR3 region has the DNA TGTGCCAGCAGCTTGGTTTTGACTTCCATCACCGGGGAGCTGTTTTTT. Translating it yields CASSLVLTSITGELFF.

This clonotype was seen only a few times. The chain has TRBV7-9 and TRBJ1-1; tentatively, D is TRBD1 (5 bases). Trimming pared 1 base from V and 8 bases from J, leaving 8 bases between. The CDR3 is made up of 12 amino acids. From germline, CDR1 is SEHNR and CDR2 FQNEAQ (reference sequence). DNA for the CDR3: TGTGCCAGCAGCTTAGATGGGGGAGAAGCTTTCTTT. Translating gives CASSLDGGEAFF.

This chain uses TRBV20-1 with TRBJ2-2; 9 bases align to TRBD2. This CDR3 comprises 16 residues. With V trimmed by 3 bases and J by 7 bases, 12 bases remained unmatched. Germline-derived CDR1 and CDR2 are DFQATT and SNEGSKA (reference sequence). The DNA for the CDR3 is TGCAGTGCTAGTGGTTCAAGCGGGAGGCGGGGCGGGGAGCTGTTTTTT. Encoded protein: CSASGSSGRRGGELFF.

This clonotype was counted a few times. The rearrangement joins TRBV19 to TRBJ1-3; possibly TRBD1 for D (5 bases). Trimming stripped 6 bases from V and 3 bases from J, with 21 bases between. This CDR3 spans 17 amino acids. CDR1 is LNHDA, CDR2 SQIVND, per germline (reference sequence). CDR3 DNA sequence: TGTGCCAGTAGCACCCGGGGGGAGGGGAGCTTTGGAAACACCATATATTTT. Translation: CASSTRGEGSFGNTIYF.

The V gene is TRBV7-6, the J gene TRBJ1-2; possible D gene TRBD1, 5 bases. This CDR3 is 15 amino acids long. The V gene's germline CDR1 is SGHVS and CDR2 FNYEAQ. V dropped 5 bases and J dropped 3 bases, with 16 bases sitting between them. The CDR3 bases are TGTGCCAGCAGCGCGGCCGGGGCCCCCGACTATGGCTACACCTTC. Encoded protein: CASSAAGAPDYGYTF.

The V gene is TRBV24-1, the J gene TRBJ1-5; 9 bases match TRBD1. Germline values: CDR1 KGHDR, CDR2 SFDVKD. This CDR3 spans 18 amino acids. V gave up 7 bases and J gave up 0 bases; unmatched junction bases: 12. CDR3 protein: CATSGTGTLVYSNQPQHF. The CDR3 nucleotides read TGTGCCACCAGCGGGACAGGGACCTTGGTTTATAGCAATCAGCCCCAGCATTTT.

About this clonotype itself: A much larger clonotype is one base distant, so this may be a read error. V gene TRBV19 combines with J gene TRBJ1-2; possibly TRBD1 for D (5 bases). Germline V CDR1 and CDR2: LNHDA, SQIVND (reference sequence). The CDR3 extends over 14 amino acids. CDR3 protein: CASSTLTGGYGYAF. The CDR3 DNA reads TGTGCCAGTAGTACGTTGACTGGGGGGTATGGCTACGCCTTC.

This clonotype was picked up a small number of times. The chain links TRBV6-5 to TRBJ1-2; 9 bases agree with TRBD1. This CDR3 region has 15 residues. Looked up from germline, CDR1 is MNHEY and CDR2 is SVGAGI. V trimming: 4 bases; J trimming: 3 bases; junction bases outside the gene matches: 6. Here the CDR3 reads CASSSTGGADYGYTF. The CDR3 bases are TGTGCCAGCAGTTCTACAGGGGGCGCCGACTATGGCTACACCTTC.

Only a few counts were recorded for this clonotype. This may arise from a read error, as a much more abundant clone is one base away. V gene TRBV24-1 combines with J gene TRBJ2-5; 7 nucleotides align to TRBD2. V was pared by 5 bases and J by 9 bases, with 8 bases of the junction left unmatched. The germline CDR1 and CDR2 sequences are KGHDR and SFDVKD. The CDR3 totals 13 residues. CDR3 coding DNA: TGTGCCACCAGTGGCCAGGGACGGGAGGCCCAGTACTTC. Translated: CATSGQGREAQYF.

The chain carries TRBV28 and TRBJ1-1; D is ambiguous. Trimming shortened V by 9 bases and J by 3 bases, and 11 bases separated the two germline ends. Germline V CDR1 and CDR2: MDHEN, SYDVKM. This CDR3 has 12 residues. The CDR3 loop reads CASHGPHTEAFF. The CDR3 region has the DNA TGTGCCAGTCACGGGCCTCACACTGAAGCTTTCTTT.

V gene TRBV2 combines with J gene TRBJ1-6; 7 bases fit TRBD1. In germline, CDR1 is SNHLY, CDR2 FYNNEI. This CDR3 comprises 17 residues. V lost 7 bases and J lost 3; bases outside the gene matches: 12. CDR3: CASTTTDRSYYNSPLHF. Here the CDR3 DNA reads TGTGCCAGCACCACTACGGACAGGAGTTACTATAATTCACCCCTCCACTTT.

V usage is TRBV19 and J usage is TRBJ2-5; 13 bases match TRBD2. Germline trimming cut 1 base from V and 6 bases from J; bases unmatched to any gene: 8. CDR3 size: 17 residues. The germline V gene encodes CDR1 LNHDA and CDR2 SQIVND (reference sequence). CDR3 nucleotides: TGTGCCAGTAGTATAGCCACTAGCGGGAGGGCCATAAAGACCCAGTACTTC. The encoded protein is CASSIATSGRAIKTQYF.

This sequence joins TRBV7-4 and TRBJ1-4, with D unclear. The ends were cut back, 4 bases at V and 8 bases at J, with 17 bases in the middle. The CDR3 loop spans 15 amino acids. CDR1 is SGHVT, CDR2 SQSDAQ, per germline. CDR3 DNA sequence: TGTGCCAGCAGCTACCTATCCTCGCGAGACGAAAAACTGTTTTTT. The encoded protein is CASSYLSSRDEKLFF.

A few counts support this clonotype. This chain connects TRBV5-1 to TRBJ2-7; possibly TRBD2 for D (6 bases). Trimming took off 0 bases at V and 5 bases at J, with 15 bases between the two ends. The CDR3 totals 15 residues. Germline-derived CDR1 and CDR2 are SGHRS and YFSETQ. The CDR3 region is CASSLAGLALDEQYF. The CDR3 DNA sequence: TGCGCCAGCAGCTTGGCGGGGCTAGCGCTCGACGAGCAGTACTTC.

This clonotype showed up just once. The chain employs TRBV30 and TRBJ2-5; D uncertain. Germline-derived CDR1 and CDR2 are GTSNPN and SVGIG (reference sequence). The V end lost 0 bases, the J end lost 1 base, and 6 bases lay between the germline ends. This CDR3 spans 13 amino acids. The CDR3 reads CAWSVVVQETQYF. Here the CDR3 DNA reads TGTGCCTGGAGTGTGGTCGTCCAAGAGACCCAGTACTTC.

This clonotype was found a few times. This rearrangement joins TRBV20-1 to TRBJ1-4; D ambiguous. The CDR3 has 13 residues. The germline gives CDR1 DFQATT, CDR2 SNEGSKA (reference sequence). Trimming stripped 1 base from V and 5 bases from J, with 8 bases between. The CDR3 sequence: CSARVIGNEKLFF. CDR3 nucleotide sequence: TGCAGTGCTAGAGTTATCGGGAATGAAAAACTGTTTTTT.

This clonotype has at least ten counts. The CDR3 protein is CATSDSGQGANTGELFF. For the CDR3, the DNA is TGTGCCACCAGTGACTCGGGACAGGGGGCGAACACCGGGGAGCTGTTTTTT. The chain uses TRBV24-1 and TRBJ2-2, with 11 bases matching TRBD1. This CDR3 has 17 amino acids. V lost 4 bases to trimming and J lost 0 bases; unmatched junction nucleotides: 3. Germline V lookup: CDR1 KGHDR, CDR2 SFDVKD.

The sample holds one count of this clonotype. The chain carries TRBV7-2 and TRBJ2-3; TRBD1 is a possible D gene (6 bases). Trimming shortened V by 5 bases and J by 2 bases, and 11 bases separated the two germline ends. CDR1 is SGHTA and CDR2 is FQGNSA in the germline V gene. The CDR3 covers 14 residues. CDR3 residues: CASSLQGLTDTQYF. Written as DNA, the CDR3 is TGTGCCAGCAGCCTCCAGGGGCTCACAGATACGCAGTATTTT.

A word on this clonotype: At one end the junction does not follow the germline gene, possibly because of a read error. The CDR3 DNA reads TGCGCCAGCAGCCAAGCGTCCGGGGTTAACTATGGCTACACCTTC. Residues: CASSQASGVNYGYTF. This chain connects TRBV7-9 to TRBJ1-2; D is ambiguous. This CDR3 spans 15 amino acids. Germline lookup yields CDR1 SEHNR and CDR2 FQNEAQ (reference sequence).

The chain carries TRBV2 and TRBJ1-5; the D gene is possibly TRBD1 (5 bases). This CDR3 region has 15 residues. V gave up 8 bases and J gave up 0 bases, with 14 bases separating them. Germline V gene lookup returns CDR1 SNHLY and CDR2 FYNNEI. The CDR3 protein is CASFLGTDSNQPQHF. The CDR3 nucleotides read TGTGCCAGCTTTTTGGGGACCGATAGCAATCAGCCCCAGCATTTT.

This clonotype was seen just once. This sequence joins TRBV20-1 and TRBJ1-1, with TRBD1 as a possible D gene (5 bases). The V gene's germline CDR1 is DFQATT and CDR2 SNEGSKA (reference sequence). The CDR3 extends over 15 amino acids. The V end was cut by 0 bases, the J end by 9 bases, with 20 bases between. CDR3 bases: TGCAGTGCTAGAGATCGGAGGCGAGGGGCGCTTAAAGCTTTCTTT. Protein product: CSARDRRRGALKAFF.

This clonotype was picked up a small number of times. The chain has TRBV6-6 and TRBJ2-7; 8 nucleotides match TRBD2. V lost 6 bases and J lost 2; bases outside the gene matches: 9. CDR3 size: 15 residues. The germline V gene has CDR1 MNHNY and CDR2 SVGAGI (reference sequence). The CDR3: CASSPWGGGTYEQYF. CDR3 coding DNA: TGTGCCAGCAGCCCCTGGGGCGGGGGGACCTACGAGCAGTACTTC.

In this sample, this clonotype turned up many times. The CDR3: CATSDMTGKYGYTF. DNA of the CDR3: TGTGCCACCAGTGACATGACAGGAAAATATGGCTACACCTTC. This sequence joins TRBV24-1 and TRBJ1-2; possible D gene TRBD1, 6 bases. There are 14 residues in the CDR3. V was trimmed by 4 bases and J by 5 bases, leaving 13 bases between them. The germline V gene encodes CDR1 KGHDR and CDR2 SFDVKD.

V gene TRBV25-1 combines with J gene TRBJ2-5; D is possibly TRBD1 or TRBD2 (5 bases each). Germline CDR1 reads MGHDK; CDR2 reads SYGVNS. The CDR3 spans 16 residues. The V end was cut by 5 bases, the J end by 2 bases, with 18 bases between. CDR3 amino acids: CASSYGVWGNQETQYF. CDR3 DNA sequence: TGTGCCAGCAGTTATGGGGTCTGGGGGAATCAAGAGACCCAGTACTTC.

This clonotype was recorded many times. This chain uses TRBV7-8 with TRBJ1-4; no reliable D call. Germline loops: CDR1 SGHVS, CDR2 FQNEAQ. The V and J ends lost 1 base and 8 bases respectively, with 14 bases between them. CDR3 length: 15 residues. CDR3 nucleotides: TGTGCCAGCAGCTTAGTGGGCGCCCTTGGGGAAAAACTGTTTTTT. Its protein product is CASSLVGALGEKLFF.